These 25 T cell receptor beta chains came from one sample sequenced in a study of shared clonotypes between healthy human individuals. TCRdb keeps only in-frame clones here, not all; method: immunoSEQ multiplex PCR. The profile shows millions of clones, 80% to 95% of them singletons. The sequenced sample consisted of naive CD4+ T cells from PBMCs. Subset meaning: CD45RA+ positively selected. The receptors come from a man between 18 and 35 years old in good health. Some clones in this sample may be carry-over from other donors' samples.

On this clone itself: Different DNA sequences within this sample yield the same CDR3. The V and J genes are TRBV6-5 and TRBJ2-5; TRBD1 is a possible D gene (7 bases). The CDR3 is 14 amino acids. Trimming removed 5 bases at V and 3 bases at J, with 13 bases between. Looked up from germline, CDR1 is MNHEY and CDR2 is SVGAGI. CDR3 coding DNA: TGTGCCAGCAGTAGGACAGGAGGGGAAGAGACCCAGTACTTC. Protein sequence: CASSRTGGEETQYF.

The rearrangement links TRBV6-5 to TRBJ2-7; 9 bases agree with TRBD2. The trim removed 5 bases at V and 7 bases at J, leaving 6 bases unmatched. The CDR3 has 13 residues. Germline CDR1 MNHEY, CDR2 SVGAGI. This CDR3 reads CASSKREVEEQYF. The CDR3 DNA follows: TGTGCCAGCAGTAAGCGGGAGGTAGAGGAGCAGTACTTC.

The V and J genes are TRBV6-5 and TRBJ2-3; D unresolved. Germline CDR1 is MNHEY and CDR2 is SVGAGI. V lost 2 bases and J lost 2, with 11 bases in between. CDR3 size: 15 residues. CDR3 nucleotides: TGTGCCAGCAGTTACGCGGCAGGCTACACAGATACGCAGTATTTT. Its translation is CASSYAAGYTDTQYF.

This chain uses TRBV11-2 with TRBJ2-7, with TRBD1 matching 7 bases. This CDR3 is built from 15 residues. V was clipped by 4 bases and J by 0 bases; unmatched bases: 6. The germline CDR1 and CDR2 sequences are SGHAT and FQNNGV. The CDR3 loop is CASSWSTGASYEQYF. DNA for the CDR3: TGTGCCAGCAGCTGGAGCACAGGGGCCTCCTACGAGCAGTACTTC.

The J gene is TRBJ1-2, the V gene TRBV4-1, with D perhaps TRBD1 (6 bases). This CDR3 has 15 amino acids. Germline V gene data show CDR1 as MGHRA and CDR2 as YSYEKL. V was clipped by 3 bases and J by 3 bases, with 14 bases between them. The CDR3 sequence: CASSHGGGGDYGYTF. CDR3 nucleotide sequence: TGCGCCAGCAGCCACGGGGGGGGCGGTGACTATGGCTACACCTTC.

A word on this clone: The same CDR3 is also encoded by other DNA sequences in this sample. The chain joins TRBV30 to TRBJ2-7, with D uncertain. From germline, CDR1 is GTSNPN and CDR2 SVGIG (reference sequence). The CDR3 length is 11 residues. Trimming pared 2 bases from V and 4 bases from J, leaving 6 bases between. DNA of the CDR3: TGTGCCTGGAGTCGCCAGTACGAGCAGTACTTC. It translates to CAWSRQYEQYF.

CDR3 sequence (DNA): TGTGCCAGCAGAACACTTAGCGGTACCGGGGAGCTGTTTTTT. It yields the protein CASRTLSGTGELFF. The chain carries TRBV6-5 and TRBJ2-2; D possibly corresponds to TRBD2 (6 bases). This CDR3 region has 14 residues. Germline lookup yields CDR1 MNHEY and CDR2 SVGAGI. V was trimmed by 6 bases and J by 5 bases, leaving 13 bases between them.

The chain combines TRBV5-1 with TRBJ2-1; 10 bases match TRBD2. Germline loops: CDR1 SGHRS, CDR2 YFSETQ. J gave up 8 bases and V 1 base, and 6 bases lay outside the gene matches. This CDR3 is 15 amino acids long. The CDR3 reads CASSLTLAGADEQFF. CDR3 coding DNA: TGCGCCAGCAGCTTGACCCTAGCGGGAGCCGATGAGCAGTTCTTC.

This chain uses TRBV5-4 with TRBJ1-1; D call uncertain. Germline assignment: CDR1 SGHNT and CDR2 YYREEE (reference sequence). The CDR3 has 16 residues. V shed 0 bases and J shed 6 bases, with 18 bases lying between them. DNA of the CDR3: TGTGCCAGCAGCTTGGGTGGTCTGGGGTTTGGTCCTGAAGCTTTCTTT. Residues: CASSLGGLGFGPEAFF.

The chain joins TRBV5-1 to TRBJ1-3; D perhaps matches TRBD1 (5 bases). V lost 3 bases, J lost 2 bases, and 12 bases lay in between. The CDR3 is made up of 15 amino acids. CDR1 and CDR2 from the germline V gene are SGHRS and YFSETQ. CDR3 loop: CASSSIPGPGNTIYF. The CDR3 nucleotides are TGCGCCAGCAGCTCAATACCGGGACCTGGAAACACCATATATTTT.

The rearrangement uses TRBV6-6 and TRBJ1-4; 9 bases match TRBD1. This CDR3 contains 16 residues. Per germline, CDR1 MNHNY and CDR2 SVGAGI (reference sequence). With V trimmed by 5 bases and J by 5 bases, 9 bases remained unmatched. CDR3 sequence (DNA): TGTGCCAGCAGTCAACGACCGGGACAGGGCAATGAAAAACTGTTTTTT. Its protein product is CASSQRPGQGNEKLFF.

The V and J genes are TRBV6-5 and TRBJ2-2, with D possibly TRBD2 on 5 matching bases. CDR1 and CDR2 (germline): MNHEY, SVGAGI. The CDR3 is 15 residues long. The V end lost 6 bases, the J end lost 1 base, and 12 bases lay between the germline ends. In nucleotides, the CDR3 is TGTGCCAGCAGATTTGAGGGCAGGAACACCGGGGAGCTGTTTTTT. The encoded protein is CASRFEGRNTGELFF.

The chain is built from TRBV7-3 and TRBJ2-3, with D possibly being TRBD2 (6 bases). This CDR3 spans 15 amino acids. Germline V lookup: CDR1 SGHTA, CDR2 FQGTGA. Between the trimmed V and J ends, which lost 5 bases and 2 bases, there was a span of 14 bases. The CDR3 spells CASSLMGTPTDTQYF. CDR3 sequence (DNA): TGTGCCAGCAGCCTAATGGGGACTCCCACAGATACGCAGTATTTT.

CDR3 DNA: TGTGCCAGCAGCCGGACTAGCGGGAGCGATACGCAGTATTTT. This encodes CASSRTSGSDTQYF. The chain couples TRBV7-2 to TRBJ2-3; 13 nucleotides match TRBD2. CDR1 and CDR2 from the germline V gene are SGHTA and FQGNSA. The CDR3 spans 14 residues. Germline trimming cut 5 bases from V and 6 bases from J; bases unmatched to any gene: 2.

This chain uses TRBV27 with TRBJ2-6, with a possible D match to TRBD2 (5 bases). CDR3 length equals 16 residues. The germline V and J ends were trimmed by 6 bases and 2 bases, with 14 bases remaining between them. CDR1 and CDR2 (germline): MNHEY, SMNVEV (reference sequence). CDR3 sequence: CASRPGWVAGANVLTF. The CDR3 DNA reads as TGTGCCAGCAGACCGGGATGGGTTGCTGGGGCCAACGTCCTGACTTTC. Using reference TRBV27 and TRBJ2-6 for the parts outside the CDR3, the full variable domain is EAQVTQNPRYLITVTGKKLTVTCSQNMNHEYMSWYRQDPGLGLRQIYYSMNVEVTDKGDVPEGYKVSRKEKRNFPLILESPSPNQTSLYFCASRPGWVAGANVLTFGAGSRLTVL.

This rearrangement joins TRBV2 to TRBJ1-4; D perhaps matches TRBD1 (5 bases). V was trimmed by 6 bases and J by 7 bases, leaving 18 bases between them. Germline V gene lookup returns CDR1 SNHLY and CDR2 FYNNEI. The CDR3 consists of 15 residues. The CDR3 loop reads CASSSRDRPTEKLFF. The CDR3 bases are TGTGCCAGCAGCTCGAGGGACCGCCCGACTGAAAAACTGTTTTTT.

The chain uses TRBV4-2 and TRBJ1-5, with 9 bases identical to TRBD1. V lost 1 base to trimming and J lost 2 bases; unmatched junction nucleotides: 3. CDR3 size: 16 residues. Germline V gene data show CDR1 as LGHNA and CDR2 as YNFKEQ. CDR3 sequence: CASSQVWDRGNQPQHF. CDR3 DNA sequence: TGTGCCAGCAGCCAAGTGTGGGACAGGGGCAATCAGCCCCAGCATTTT.

This clone has just one count. One end of the junction is discordant with germline, which a read error may explain. CDR3 coding DNA: TGTGCCACCAGACAGGGTTTCGCTGGAAACACCATATATTTT. Translating gives CATRQGFAGNTIYF. The J gene is TRBJ1-3, the V gene TRBV5-1; 7 nucleotides line up with TRBD1. CDR3 length: 14 residues. Germline CDR1 SGHRS, CDR2 YFSETQ.

Worth noting for this clone: This same CDR3 is encoded by further DNA sequences in the sample. The chain links TRBV6-1 to TRBJ2-5; no firm D call. Trimming cost V 8 bases and J 1 base, with 11 bases left between them. The CDR3 length is 13 residues. CDR1 is MNHNS and CDR2 is SASEGT in the germline V gene. The CDR3 is CASRSSGQETQYF. Here the CDR3 DNA reads TGTGCCAGCCGATCCTCAGGCCAAGAGACCCAGTACTTC.

The DNA for the CDR3 is TGCGCCAGCAGCCAAGACTTTGACTTGCGGGAGATCCCAGAGACCCAGTACTTC. Residues: CASSQDFDLREIPETQYF. The V gene is TRBV4-1, the J gene TRBJ2-5, with 7 bases fitting TRBD2. Germline V gene sequence: CDR1 MGHRA, CDR2 YSYEKL. The CDR3 covers 18 residues. V lost 0 bases and J lost 4; bases outside the gene matches: 14.

The chain employs TRBV28 and TRBJ1-2; D is unclear. Germline CDR1 reads MDHEN; CDR2 reads SYDVKM. The CDR3 sequence is 18 residues long. The V end lost 5 bases, the J end lost 2 bases, and 24 bases lay between the germline ends. As DNA, the CDR3 is TGTGCCAGCAGTGACCTCGGGCCGGGCCTGGGGTCGAACTATGGCTACACCTTC. Encoded protein: CASSDLGPGLGSNYGYTF.

This chain joins TRBV18 and TRBJ2-7; the D gene is possibly TRBD2 (5 bases). V lost 5 bases to trimming and J lost 2 bases, with 13 bases between them. The CDR3 sequence is 14 residues long. CDR1 and CDR2 from the germline V gene are KGHSH and LQKENI. In nucleotides, the CDR3 is TGTGCCAGCTCAGAAAGCGGACCACCCTACGAGCAGTACTTC. As protein: CASSESGPPYEQYF.

The chain couples TRBV28 to TRBJ2-7, with TRBD2 as a possible D gene (5 bases). Germline lookup yields CDR1 MDHEN and CDR2 SYDVKM. The CDR3 has 15 residues. The V gene lost 7 bases and the J gene lost 4 bases, with 20 bases spanning the gap. The CDR3 region is CASTASPDSSYEQYF. Written as DNA, the CDR3 is TGTGCCAGCACCGCCTCCCCGGACTCAAGTTACGAGCAGTACTTC.

The rearrangement uses TRBV19 and TRBJ2-3; D is unclear. The CDR3 is 16 residues long. Germline values: CDR1 LNHDA, CDR2 SQIVND (reference sequence). V gave up 2 bases and J gave up 2 bases, with 14 bases separating them. The CDR3 is CASSIISGGATDTQYF. CDR3 coding DNA: TGTGCCAGTAGTATAATCTCTGGCGGCGCCACAGATACGCAGTATTTT.

The gene calls are TRBV6-5 and TRBJ1-3, with D uncertain. Germline V gives CDR1 MNHEY, CDR2 SVGAGI. Trimming cost V 0 bases and J 4 bases, with 10 bases left between them. This CDR3 comprises 15 residues. CDR3 in amino acids: CASSYSVQAGNTIYF. The CDR3 coding sequence is TGTGCCAGCAGTTACTCGGTTCAAGCGGGAAACACCATATATTTT.